This T cell receptor beta chain derives from a study of blood T cell repertoires in COVID-19. Study in general: There were acute and convalescent COVID-19 samples, and they came from the United States, Italy and Spain.

This CDR3 region has 14 residues. The germline gives CDR1 KGHSH, CDR2 LQKENI. Trimming stripped 2 bases from V and 7 bases from J, with 9 bases between. Cohort 3 donors were reported recovered after two negative PCRs, clearance, or symptom resolution. Method: immunoSEQ multiplex PCR; TCRdb's copy keeps in-frame clones and lacks some. The sample has roughly 350,000 clones, 92% seen once. This receptor was identified in a woman aged 25 to 39 who had recovered from COVID-19. The V gene is TRBV18, the J gene TRBJ1-6; D unresolved. Input material: PBMCs or T cells enriched from blood (not recorded which). The CDR3 DNA reads TGTGCCAGCTCACCAATGGCAGTGAATTCACCCCTCCACTTT. It codes for CASSPMAVNSPLHF.